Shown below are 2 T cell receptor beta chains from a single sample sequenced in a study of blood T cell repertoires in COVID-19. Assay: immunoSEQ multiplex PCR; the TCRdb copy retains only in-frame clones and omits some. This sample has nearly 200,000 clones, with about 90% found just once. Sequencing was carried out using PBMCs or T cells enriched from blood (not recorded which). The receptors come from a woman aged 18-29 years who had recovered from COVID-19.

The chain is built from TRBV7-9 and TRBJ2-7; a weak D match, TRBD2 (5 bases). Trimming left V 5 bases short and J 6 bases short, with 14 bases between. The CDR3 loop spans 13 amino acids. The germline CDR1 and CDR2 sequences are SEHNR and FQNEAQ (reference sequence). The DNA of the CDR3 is TGTGCCAGCAGCCCAAATACGGGGAGCGAGCAGTACTTC. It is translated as CASSPNTGSEQYF.

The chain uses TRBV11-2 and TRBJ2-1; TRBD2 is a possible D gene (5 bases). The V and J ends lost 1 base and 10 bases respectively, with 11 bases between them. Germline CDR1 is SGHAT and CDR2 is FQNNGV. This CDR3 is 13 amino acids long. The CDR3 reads CASSLGTLWEQFF. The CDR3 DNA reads TGTGCCAGCAGCTTAGGGACTCTATGGGAGCAGTTCTTC.